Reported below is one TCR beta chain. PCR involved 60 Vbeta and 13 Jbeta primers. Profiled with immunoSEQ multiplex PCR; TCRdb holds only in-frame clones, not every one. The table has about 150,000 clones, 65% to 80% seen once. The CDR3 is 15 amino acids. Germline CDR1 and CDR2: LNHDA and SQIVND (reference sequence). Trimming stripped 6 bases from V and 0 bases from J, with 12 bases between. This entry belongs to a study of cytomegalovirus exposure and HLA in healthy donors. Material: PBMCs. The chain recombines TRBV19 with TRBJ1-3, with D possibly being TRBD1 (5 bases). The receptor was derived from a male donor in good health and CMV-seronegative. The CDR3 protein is CASRAGGGSGNTIYF. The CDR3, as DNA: TGTGCCAGTAGGGCAGGCGGGGGCTCTGGAAACACCATATATTTT.